Below, 9 T cell receptor beta chains from the same sample are listed, as sequenced in a study of blood T cell repertoires in COVID-19. Some clones are missing from TCRdb's copy, which holds only in-frame ones; the method was immunoSEQ multiplex PCR. The sample includes 81,000 or so clones, approximately 92% of them seen just once. The sample was peripheral blood. These TCRs come from a woman aged 55-75 years with active COVID-19.

V is TRBV19 and J is TRBJ2-5; 13 nucleotides match TRBD2. This CDR3 contains 17 residues. From germline, CDR1 is LNHDA and CDR2 SQIVND (reference sequence). Trimming removed 5 bases from V and 1 base from J; junction bases left unmatched: 7. DNA of the CDR3: TGTGCCAGTAGTCTAACGGGACTAGCGGGACCCCAAGAGACCCAGTACTTC. It encodes CASSLTGLAGPQETQYF. The whole variable domain, remainder taken from reference TRBV19 and TRBJ2-5, is DGGITQSPKYLFRKEGQNVTLSCEQNLNHDAMYWYRQDPGQGLRLIYYSQIVNDFQKGDIAEGYSVSREKKESFPLTVTSAQKNPTAFYLCASSLTGLAGPQETQYFGPGTRLLVL.

The genes are TRBV11-3 and TRBJ2-1; TRBD2 might be the D (6 bases). Germline-derived CDR1 and CDR2 are SGHNT and YENEEA. There are 12 residues in the CDR3. The V and J ends lost 1 base and 12 bases respectively, with 10 bases between them. CDR3 in DNA: TGTGCCAGCAGCTTAGTGGGGGGTAGGCAGTTCTTC. The encoded protein is CASSLVGGRQFF.

The rearrangement joins TRBV6-5 to TRBJ1-3; 9 bases match TRBD1. Trimming took 11 bases from V and 4 from J; bases not matched to a gene: 9. This CDR3 comprises 14 residues. Germline CDR1 MNHEY, CDR2 SVGAGI. In DNA form, the CDR3 reads TGTGCCGCGGGCCGGGGACAGGGCGGAAACACCATATATTTT. This codes for CAAGRGQGGNTIYF.

The chain links TRBV24-1 to TRBJ2-3; 10 bases agree with TRBD2. CDR1 KGHDR and CDR2 SFDVKD come from the germline V gene. The J segment lost 6 bases and the V segment lost 7 bases, leaving 6 bases of the junction unmatched. This CDR3 has 14 residues. CDR3 nucleotides: TGTGCCACCAGAAGGGCTAGCGGGAGTGATACGCAGTATTTT. Amino acids: CATRRASGSDTQYF.

The chain is built from TRBV2 and TRBJ1-5; 9 bases are shared with TRBD1. The CDR3 is 16 residues long. The germline CDR1 and CDR2 sequences are SNHLY and FYNNEI. After removal of 6 bases from V and 1 base from J, the junction contained 7 bases not matched to a gene. The CDR3 coding sequence is TGTGCCAGCAGCGGGACAGGGCCAGTGAGCAATCAGCCCCAGCATTTT. It translates to CASSGTGPVSNQPQHF.

The rearrangement uses TRBV28 and TRBJ1-2; 8 bases line up with TRBD1. V trimming: 5 bases; J trimming: 4 bases; junction bases outside the gene matches: 6. This CDR3 has 14 residues. Germline V gene data show CDR1 as MDHEN and CDR2 as SYDVKM. CDR3 DNA sequence: TGTGCCAGCAGTGGGACAGGATTGGCCTATGGCTACACCTTC. Protein sequence: CASSGTGLAYGYTF.

This CDR3 is CAISKDRAETQYF. DNA of the CDR3: TGTGCCATCAGTAAGGACAGGGCTGAGACCCAGTACTTC. The V gene is TRBV10-3, the J gene TRBJ2-5, with 8 bases that match TRBD1. Losses at the gene ends were 5 bases for V and 5 bases for J; bases not matched to a gene: 4. The CDR3 has 13 residues. Germline CDR1 is ENHRY and CDR2 is SYGVKD.

V usage is TRBV6-1 and J usage is TRBJ1-2; no reliable D call. CDR3 length: 15 residues. V lost 1 base and J 0 bases, leaving 9 bases between the germline ends. Germline CDR1 reads MNHNS; CDR2 reads SASEGT. In DNA form, the CDR3 reads TGTGCCAGCAGTGAAGTAGTACCTCCTAACTATGGCTACACCTTC. Translating it yields CASSEVVPPNYGYTF.

The J gene is TRBJ2-6, the V gene TRBV25-1; 9 nucleotides match TRBD1. Germline CDR1 MGHDK, CDR2 SYGVNS. The junction had 8 bases not matched to a gene; V was cut back by 6 bases and J by 2 bases. CDR3 size: 17 residues. Here the CDR3 reads CASSPGQGRPGANVLTF. As DNA, the CDR3 is TGTGCCAGCAGCCCCGGACAGGGGAGGCCTGGGGCCAACGTCCTGACTTTC.